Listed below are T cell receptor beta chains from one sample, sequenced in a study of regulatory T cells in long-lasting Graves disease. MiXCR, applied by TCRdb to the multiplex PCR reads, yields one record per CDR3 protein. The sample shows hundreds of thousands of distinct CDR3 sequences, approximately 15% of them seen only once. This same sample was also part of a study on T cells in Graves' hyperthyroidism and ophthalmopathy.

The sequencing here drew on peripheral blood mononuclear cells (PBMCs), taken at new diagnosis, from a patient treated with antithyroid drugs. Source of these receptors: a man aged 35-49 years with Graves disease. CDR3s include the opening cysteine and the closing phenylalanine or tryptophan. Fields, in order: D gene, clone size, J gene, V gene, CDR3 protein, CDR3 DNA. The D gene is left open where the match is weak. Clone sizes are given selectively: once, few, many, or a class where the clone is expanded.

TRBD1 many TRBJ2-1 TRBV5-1 CASSDPGTGAPAGNEQFF TGCGCCAGCAGCGATCCCGGGACAGGGGCTCCGGCTGGTAATGAGCAGTTCTTC
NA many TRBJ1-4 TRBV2 CASRDRRSNEKLFF TGTGCCAGCAGAGACAGGCGGTCTAATGAAAAACTGTTTTTT
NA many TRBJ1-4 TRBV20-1 CSAVRRENLEKLFF TGCAGTGCGGTCCGCAGGGAAAATCTTGAAAAACTGTTTTTT
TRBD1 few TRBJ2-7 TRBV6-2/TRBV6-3 CASSYFPGQGYEQYF TGTGCCAGCAGTTACTTCCCCGGACAGGGCTACGAGCAGTACTTC
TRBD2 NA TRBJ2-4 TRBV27 CASRLRGEGIQYF TGTGCCAGCAGGCTCCGGGGGGAAGGCATTCAGTACTTC
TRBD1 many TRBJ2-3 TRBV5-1 CASNAKQGVGTDTQYF TGCGCCAGCAACGCTAAACAGGGGGTAGGCACAGATACGCAGTATTTT
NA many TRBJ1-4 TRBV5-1 CASSLGSGEKLFF TGCGCCAGCAGCTTGGGGTCTGGTGAAAAACTGTTTTTT
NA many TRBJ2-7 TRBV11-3 CASSLGWLRDASYEQYF TGTGCCAGCAGCTTAGGGTGGTTGCGGGACGCCTCTTACGAGCAGTACTTC
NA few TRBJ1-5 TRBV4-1 CASSQGGEYSNQPQHF TGCGCCAGCAGCCAAGGGGGGGAATATAGCAATCAGCCCCAGCATTTT
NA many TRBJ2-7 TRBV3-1 CASSATFGVQYF TGTGCCAGCAGCGCCACCTTCGGGGTGCAGTACTTC
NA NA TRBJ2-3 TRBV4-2 CASSQAIGGEGSDTQYF TGTGCCAGCAGCCAAGCGATTGGAGGGGAAGGTTCAGATACGCAGTATTTT
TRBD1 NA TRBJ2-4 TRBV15 CATSRLQGALAKNIQYF TGTGCCACCAGCAGACTGCAGGGGGCCTTAGCCAAAAACATTCAGTACTTC
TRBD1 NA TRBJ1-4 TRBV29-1 CSVEDTTGSEKLFF TGCAGCGTTGAAGATACGACAGGGAGCGAAAAACTGTTTTTT
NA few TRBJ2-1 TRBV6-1 CASSDSSGGGNEQFF TGTGCCAGCAGTGACTCCTCGGGGGGCGGGAATGAGCAGTTCTTC
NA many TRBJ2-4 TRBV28 CASLEIAKNIQYF TGTGCCAGCCTCGAAATAGCCAAAAACATTCAGTACTTC
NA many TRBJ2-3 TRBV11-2 CASSPTGGRTTDTQYF TGTGCCAGCAGCCCCACCGGGGGGCGGACCACAGATACGCAGTATTTT
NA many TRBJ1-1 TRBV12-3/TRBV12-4 CATRRDTEAFF TGTGCCACCCGAAGGGACACTGAAGCTTTCTTT
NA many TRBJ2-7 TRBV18 CASSPRLVNEQYF TGTGCCAGCTCACCACGCCTAGTCAACGAGCAGTACTTC
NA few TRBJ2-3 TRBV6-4 CASSNDGLDTQYF TGTGCCAGCAGCAACGACGGATTAGATACGCAGTATTTT
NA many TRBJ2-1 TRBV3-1 CASSHEGSYNEQFF TGTGCCAGCAGCCATGAGGGGTCCTACAATGAGCAGTTCTTC
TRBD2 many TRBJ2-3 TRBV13 CASSLSRASGGMYGTDTQYF TGTGCCAGCAGCTTATCTAGGGCTAGCGGGGGGATGTATGGCACAGATACGCAGTATTTT
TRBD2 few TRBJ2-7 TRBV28 CASTYTSGGSYEQYF TGTGCCAGCACCTATACTAGCGGGGGAAGCTACGAGCAGTACTTC
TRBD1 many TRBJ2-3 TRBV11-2 CASSFQGAISTDTQYF TGTGCCAGCAGCTTCCAGGGGGCAATTAGCACAGATACGCAGTATTTT
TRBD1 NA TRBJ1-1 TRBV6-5 CASSYSTRDRGMNTEAFF TGTGCCAGCAGTTACTCAACCCGGGACAGGGGGATGAACACTGAAGCTTTCTTT
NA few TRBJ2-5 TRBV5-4 CASSLGTLTEETQYF TGTGCCAGCAGCTTGGGGACGCTAACCGAAGAGACCCAGTACTTC
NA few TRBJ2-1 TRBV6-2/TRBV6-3 CASSQKGNWGDEQFF TGTGCCAGCAGTCAAAAGGGTAATTGGGGGGATGAGCAGTTCTTC
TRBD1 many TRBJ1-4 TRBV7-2 CASSLLGGQVKGKLFF TGTGCCAGCAGCTTACTTGGGGGACAGGTTAAAGGAAAACTGTTTTTT
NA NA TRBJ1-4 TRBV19 CATGRINEKLFF TGTGCCACAGGACGGATTAATGAAAAACTGTTTTTT
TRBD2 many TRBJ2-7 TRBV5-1 CASSPQSGGDEQYF TGCGCCAGCAGCCCTCAAAGCGGGGGTGACGAGCAGTACTTC